One sample yielded the 5 T cell receptor beta chains listed below, sequenced in a study of blood T cells in healthy people across ages. Then a second PCR, running roughly 7 to 11 cycles, was carried out with a sample-barcoded 5' primer and a J-beta primer mix. TCRdb fed the 5' RACE reads into MiXCR, producing one record per CDR3 protein. The sample lists some 1.6 million distinct CDR3 sequences, roughly a third occurring once. Input material: blood. These receptors came from a woman in her 30s in good health.

Only a few counts were recorded for this clonotype. The rearrangement links TRBV6-2 or TRBV6-3 to TRBJ2-5; D is undetermined. The CDR3 contains 14 residues. V lost 7 bases and J lost 4, with 16 bases in between. From germline, CDR1 is MNHEY and CDR2 SVGEGT. The CDR3 spells CASTDPGPGETQYF. Here the CDR3 DNA reads TGTGCCAGCACCGACCCGGGCCCAGGAGAGACCCAGTACTTC.

This clonotype was recorded a few times. The chain couples TRBV7-9 to TRBJ2-1; D perhaps matches TRBD1 (6 bases). CDR1 SEHNR and CDR2 FQNEAQ come from the germline V gene (reference sequence). This CDR3 spans 15 amino acids. V was clipped by 10 bases and J by 2 bases, with 18 bases between them. CDR3 DNA sequence: TGTGCCACCTTAAGCAAGGACAGCGCCTACAATGAGCAGTTCTTC. This codes for CATLSKDSAYNEQFF.

There are a few counts of this clonotype. This chain links TRBV10-3 with TRBJ2-6, with TRBD2 as a possible D gene (6 bases). Germline V gene data show CDR1 as ENHRY and CDR2 as SYGVKD. CDR3 size: 17 residues. V lost 0 bases, J lost 1 base, and 10 bases lay in between. The CDR3 nucleotides are TGTGCCATCAGTGAGTCGAAAGCGGGTTCTGGGGCCAACGTCCTGACTTTC. Protein sequence: CAISESKAGSGANVLTF.

This clonotype was seen a few times. The chain combines TRBV28 with TRBJ1-6; D is perhaps TRBD1 (6 bases). The CDR3 has 15 amino acids. V lost 2 bases and J lost 6, with 11 bases in between. Germline V CDR1 and CDR2: MDHEN, SYDVKM. This CDR3 reads CASSLNVGANSPLHF. For the CDR3, the DNA is TGTGCCAGCAGTTTAAATGTGGGGGCTAATTCACCCCTCCACTTT.

In its sample, this clonotype was seen a few times. This chain joins TRBV15 and TRBJ2-1; 9 nucleotides line up with TRBD1. Losses at the gene ends were 2 bases for V and 6 bases for J; bases not matched to a gene: 8. CDR1 LNHNV and CDR2 YYDKDF come from the germline V gene (reference sequence). The CDR3 runs to 16 residues. The CDR3: CATSRSPGQGGNEQFF. DNA of the CDR3: TGTGCCACCAGCAGATCCCCGGGACAGGGAGGCAATGAGCAGTTCTTC.